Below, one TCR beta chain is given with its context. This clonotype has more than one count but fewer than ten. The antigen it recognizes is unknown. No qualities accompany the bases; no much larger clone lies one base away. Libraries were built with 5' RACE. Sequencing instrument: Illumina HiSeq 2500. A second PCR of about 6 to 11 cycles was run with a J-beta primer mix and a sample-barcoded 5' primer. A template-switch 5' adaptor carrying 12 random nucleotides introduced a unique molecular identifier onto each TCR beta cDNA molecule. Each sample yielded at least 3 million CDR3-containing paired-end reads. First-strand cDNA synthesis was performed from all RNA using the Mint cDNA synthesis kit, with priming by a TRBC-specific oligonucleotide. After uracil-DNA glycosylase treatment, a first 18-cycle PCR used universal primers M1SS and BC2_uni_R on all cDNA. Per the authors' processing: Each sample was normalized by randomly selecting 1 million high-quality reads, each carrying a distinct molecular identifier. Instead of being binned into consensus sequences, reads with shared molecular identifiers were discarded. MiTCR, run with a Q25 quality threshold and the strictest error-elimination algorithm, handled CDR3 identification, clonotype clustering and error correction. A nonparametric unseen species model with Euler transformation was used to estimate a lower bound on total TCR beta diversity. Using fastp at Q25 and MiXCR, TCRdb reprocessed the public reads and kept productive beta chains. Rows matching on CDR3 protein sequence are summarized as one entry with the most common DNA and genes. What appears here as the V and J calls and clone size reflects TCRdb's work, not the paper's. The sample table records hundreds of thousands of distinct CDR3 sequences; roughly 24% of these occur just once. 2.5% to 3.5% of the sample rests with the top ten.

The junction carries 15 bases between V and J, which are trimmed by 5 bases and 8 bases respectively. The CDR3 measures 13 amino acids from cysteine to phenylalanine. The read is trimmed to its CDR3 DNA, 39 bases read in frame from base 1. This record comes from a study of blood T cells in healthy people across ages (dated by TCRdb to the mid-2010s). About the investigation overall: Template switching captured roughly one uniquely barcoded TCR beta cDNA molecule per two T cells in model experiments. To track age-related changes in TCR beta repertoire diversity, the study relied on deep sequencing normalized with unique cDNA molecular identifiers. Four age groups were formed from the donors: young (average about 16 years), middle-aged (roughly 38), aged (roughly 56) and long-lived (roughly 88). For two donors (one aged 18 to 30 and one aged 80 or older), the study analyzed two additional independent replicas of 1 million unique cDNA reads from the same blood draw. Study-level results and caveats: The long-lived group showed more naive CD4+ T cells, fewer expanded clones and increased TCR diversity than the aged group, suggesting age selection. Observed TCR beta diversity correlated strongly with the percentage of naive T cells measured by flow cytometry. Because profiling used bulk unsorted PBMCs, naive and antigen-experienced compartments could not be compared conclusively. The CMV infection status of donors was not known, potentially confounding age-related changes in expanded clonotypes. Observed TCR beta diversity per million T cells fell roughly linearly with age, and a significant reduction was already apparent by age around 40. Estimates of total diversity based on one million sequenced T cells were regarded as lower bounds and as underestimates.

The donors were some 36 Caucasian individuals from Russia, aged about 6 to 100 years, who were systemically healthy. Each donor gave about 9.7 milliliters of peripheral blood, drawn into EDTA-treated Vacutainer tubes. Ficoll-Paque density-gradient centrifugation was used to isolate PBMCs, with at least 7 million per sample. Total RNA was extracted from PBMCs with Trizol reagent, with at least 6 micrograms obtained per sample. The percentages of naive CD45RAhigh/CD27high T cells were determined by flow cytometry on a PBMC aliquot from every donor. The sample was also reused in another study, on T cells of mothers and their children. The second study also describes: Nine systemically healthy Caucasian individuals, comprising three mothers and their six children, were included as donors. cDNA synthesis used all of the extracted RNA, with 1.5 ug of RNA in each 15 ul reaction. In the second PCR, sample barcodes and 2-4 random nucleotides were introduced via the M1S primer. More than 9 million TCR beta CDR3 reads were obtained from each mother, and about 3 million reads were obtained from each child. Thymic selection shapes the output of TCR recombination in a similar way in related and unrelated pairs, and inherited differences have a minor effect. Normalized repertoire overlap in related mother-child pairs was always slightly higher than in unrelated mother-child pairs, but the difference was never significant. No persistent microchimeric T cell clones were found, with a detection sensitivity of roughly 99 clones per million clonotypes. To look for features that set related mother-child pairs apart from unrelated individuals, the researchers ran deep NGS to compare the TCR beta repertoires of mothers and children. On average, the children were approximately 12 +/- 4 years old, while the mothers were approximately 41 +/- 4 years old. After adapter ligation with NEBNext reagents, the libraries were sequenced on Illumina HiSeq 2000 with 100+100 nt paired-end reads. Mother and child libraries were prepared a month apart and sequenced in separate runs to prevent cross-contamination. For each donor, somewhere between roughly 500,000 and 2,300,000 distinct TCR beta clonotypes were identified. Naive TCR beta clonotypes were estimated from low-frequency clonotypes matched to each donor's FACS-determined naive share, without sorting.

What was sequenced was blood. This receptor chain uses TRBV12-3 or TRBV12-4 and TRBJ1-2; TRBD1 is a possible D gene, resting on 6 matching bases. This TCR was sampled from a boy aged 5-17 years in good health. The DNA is TGTGCCAGCAGTCAGCGGACAGTAGCAGGCTACACCTTC. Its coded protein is CASSQRTVAGYTF.